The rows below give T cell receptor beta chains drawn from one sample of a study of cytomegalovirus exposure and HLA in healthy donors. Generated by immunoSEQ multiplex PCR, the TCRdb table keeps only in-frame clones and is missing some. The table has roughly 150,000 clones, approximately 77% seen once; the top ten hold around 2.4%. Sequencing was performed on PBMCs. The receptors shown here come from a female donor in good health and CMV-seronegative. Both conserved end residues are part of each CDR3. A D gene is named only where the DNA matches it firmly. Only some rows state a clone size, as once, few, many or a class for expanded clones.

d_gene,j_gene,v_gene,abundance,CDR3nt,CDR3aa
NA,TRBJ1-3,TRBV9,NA,TGTGCCAGCAGCGTAGACCAGGGGTCGGCTGGAAACACCATATATTTT,CASSVDQGSAGNTIYF
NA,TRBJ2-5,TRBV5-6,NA,TGTGCCAGCAGCCTCTGGGGGCTGAGAGAGACCCAGTACTTC,CASSLWGLRETQYF
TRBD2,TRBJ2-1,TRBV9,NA,TGTGCCAGCAGCGTTACCACGGCTAGCGGGAGTGACCGAATAAGTGAGCAGTTCTTC,CASSVTTASGSDRISEQFF
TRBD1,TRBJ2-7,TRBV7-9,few,TGTGCCAGCAGCTTAGCCGGACAGGGGGACGAGCAGTACTTC,CASSLAGQGDEQYF
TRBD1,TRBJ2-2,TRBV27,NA,TGTGCCACCGGACAGGGTATCACCGGGGAGCTGTTTTTT,CATGQGITGELFF
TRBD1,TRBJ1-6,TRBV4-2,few,TGTGCCAGCAGCCAAGATTGGGGACAGCACAATTCACCCCTCCACTTT,CASSQDWGQHNSPLHF
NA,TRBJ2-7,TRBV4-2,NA,TGTGCCAGCAGCCAAGAAGGGCAGGGCTTGATCTACGAGCAGTACTTC,CASSQEGQGLIYEQYF
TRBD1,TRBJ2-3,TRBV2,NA,TGTGCCACCGCAGGGACAGGGGTGGGCACAGATACGCAGTATTTT,CATAGTGVGTDTQYF
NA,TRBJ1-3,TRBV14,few,TGTGCCAGCAGCGACAGTGGAAACACCATATATTTT,CASSDSGNTIYF
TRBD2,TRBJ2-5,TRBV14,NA,TGTGCCAGCAGCGAACTCAGACTAGCGGGCCAAGAGACCCAGTACTTC,CASSELRLAGQETQYF
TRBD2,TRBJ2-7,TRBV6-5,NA,TGTGCCAGCAGTCAGACTAGCGGGCCGTACGAGCAGTACTTC,CASSQTSGPYEQYF
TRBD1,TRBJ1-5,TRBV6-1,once,TGTGCCAGCAGCGAACAGACAGGGGGCGGCAATCAGCCCCAGCATTTT,CASSEQTGGGNQPQHF
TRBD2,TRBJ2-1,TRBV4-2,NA,TGTGCCAGCAGCCAAGGAGGACTAGCGTCTTACAATGAGCAGTTCTTC,CASSQGGLASYNEQFF
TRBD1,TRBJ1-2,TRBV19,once,TGTGCCAGTAGTTTCTTTAGGGACAGGGGCGGAAACACCTTC,CASSFFRDRGGNTF
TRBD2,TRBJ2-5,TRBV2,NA,TGTGCCAGCGGATTGACTAGCGCTAACCAAGAGACCCAGTACTTC,CASGLTSANQETQYF
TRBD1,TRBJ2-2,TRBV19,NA,TGTGCCAGTAGCAGGGACAGGGGGCCCGGGGAGCTGTTTTTT,CASSRDRGPGELFF
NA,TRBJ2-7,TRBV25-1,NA,TGTGCCAGCAGAAGGACGGGGGGCCACGAGCAGTACTTC,CASRRTGGHEQYF
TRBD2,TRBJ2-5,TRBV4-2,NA,TGTGCCAGCAGCCACGACGTTGAGCGGGAGGAATCACGGGAGCAGTACTTC,CASSHDVEREESREQYF
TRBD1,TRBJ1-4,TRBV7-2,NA,TGTGCCAGCAGCCCTCAATCCGGGACAGCAACTAATGAAAAACTGTTTTTT,CASSPQSGTATNEKLFF
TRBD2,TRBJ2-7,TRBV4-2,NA,TGTGCCAGCAGCCAACCAGGGACTAGCGGGAGTTCAGCGCAGTACTTC,CASSQPGTSGSSAQYF
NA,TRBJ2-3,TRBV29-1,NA,TGCAGCGTTGATGCCTCGACAGCTAGCACAGATACGCAGTATTTT,CSVDASTASTDTQYF
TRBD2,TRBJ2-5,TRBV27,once,TGTGCCAGCAGCCTAGCGGGAGCAATGTGGGAGACCCAGTACTTC,CASSLAGAMWETQYF
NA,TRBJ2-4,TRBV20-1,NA,TGCAGTGCATCATGGGCAAACATTCAGTACTTC,CSASWANIQYF
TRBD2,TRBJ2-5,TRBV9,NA,TGTGCCAGCAGCCCTCCCTGGGCTAGCGGGGGGGCGGAGACCCAGTACTTC,CASSPPWASGGAETQYF
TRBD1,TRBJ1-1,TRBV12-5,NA,TGTGCTAGTGGGGGACAGGGTACTTACACTGAAGCTTTCTTT,CASGGQGTYTEAFF
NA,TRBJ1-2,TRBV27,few,TGTGCCAGCAGTTTCCTATTTTCCTCCGACAGACCCTATGGCTACACCTTC,CASSFLFSSDRPYGYTF
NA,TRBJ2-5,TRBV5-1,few,TGCGCCAGCAGCACAGACTACCCCCAAGAGACCCAGTACTTC,CASSTDYPQETQYF
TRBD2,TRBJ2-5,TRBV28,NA,TGTGCCAGCAGCCCCGGACTAGCGGGGGGCGGGACCCAGTACTTC,CASSPGLAGGGTQYF
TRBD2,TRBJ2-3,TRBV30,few,TGTGCCTGGAGTGTACTGACTAGCGGGGGGGCAGATACGCAGTATTTT,CAWSVLTSGGADTQYF
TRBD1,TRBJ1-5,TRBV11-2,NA,TGTGCCAGCAGCTTACATCAGGGGGCGAATCAGCCCCAGCATTTT,CASSLHQGANQPQHF
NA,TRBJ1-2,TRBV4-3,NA,TGCGCCAGCAGCCAAGATCCCAGGAACTATGGCTACACCTTC,CASSQDPRNYGYTF
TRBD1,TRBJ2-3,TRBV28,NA,TGTGCCAGCAGTCTCCCGACAGGGAGAAGCACAGATACGCAGTATTTT,CASSLPTGRSTDTQYF
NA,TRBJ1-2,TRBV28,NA,TGTGCCAGCAGTTTACCCGCCAGGGCTAACTATGGCTACACCTTC,CASSLPARANYGYTF
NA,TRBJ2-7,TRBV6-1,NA,TGTGCCAGCAGTTATTTAGAACCGCGGAGCGAGCAGTACTTC,CASSYLEPRSEQYF
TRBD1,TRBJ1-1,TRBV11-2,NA,TGTGCCAGCAGCCAATCGACAGGGGGCGTCACTGAAGCTTTCTTT,CASSQSTGGVTEAFF
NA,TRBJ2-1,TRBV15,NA,TGTGCCACCAGCAGAGATCGCGGGGCTCCATCGGATGAGCAGTTCTTC,CATSRDRGAPSDEQFF
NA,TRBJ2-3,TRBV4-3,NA,TGCGCCAGCAGCCAAACGGGGGTGGGGCTCACAGATGCGCAGTATTTT,CASSQTGVGLTDAQYF
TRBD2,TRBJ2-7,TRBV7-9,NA,TGTGCCAGCAGCTCACTAGCGGGGCCGCAAGTGCAGTACTTC,CASSSLAGPQVQYF
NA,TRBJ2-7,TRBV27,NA,TGTGCCAGCAGTTCGGACTTTCCCTACGAGCAGTACTTC,CASSSDFPYEQYF
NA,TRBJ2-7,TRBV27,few,TGTGCCAGCAGTTTATTCGGGGGCTACGAGCAGTACTTC,CASSLFGGYEQYF
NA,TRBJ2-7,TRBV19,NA,TGTGCCAGTAGCTCGCGGGGGCAGGGCGAGCAGTACTTC,CASSSRGQGEQYF
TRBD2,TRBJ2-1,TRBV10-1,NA,TGCGCCAGCAGTGACGTAGCGGGGGGGCGGTTCTCGTTCAATGAGCAGTTCTTC,CASSDVAGGRFSFNEQFF
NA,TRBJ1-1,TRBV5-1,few,TGCGCCAGCAGCCCGGACAGTTTGAACACTGAAGCTTTCTTT,CASSPDSLNTEAFF
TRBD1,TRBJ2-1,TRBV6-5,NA,TGTGCCAGCAGTTTGGGACAGGGTAGGAGTAATGAGCAGTTCTTC,CASSLGQGRSNEQFF
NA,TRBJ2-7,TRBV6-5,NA,TGTGCCAGCAGTTACTCGCTCGGGTACTACACCTACGAGCAGTACTTC,CASSYSLGYYTYEQYF
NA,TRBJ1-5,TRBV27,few,TGTGCCAGCAGTTCCGGGACAAGGGATCAGCCCCAGCATTTT,CASSSGTRDQPQHF
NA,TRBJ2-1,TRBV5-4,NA,TGTGCCAGCAGCTTGGGGTCGGGAACCTCCTACAATGAGCAGTTCTTC,CASSLGSGTSYNEQFF
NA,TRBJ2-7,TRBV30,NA,TGTGCCTGGAGTGTAGGGGGATACGGAGTTTACGAGCAGTACTTC,CAWSVGGYGVYEQYF
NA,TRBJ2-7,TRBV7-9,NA,TGTGCCAGCAGCCATGCTAGCGAACTCTCCTACGAGCAGTACTTC,CASSHASELSYEQYF
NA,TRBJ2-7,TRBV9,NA,TGTGCCAGCAGCCGCGGGTCGGGGACCTACGAGCAGTACTTC,CASSRGSGTYEQYF
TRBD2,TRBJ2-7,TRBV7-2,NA,TGTGCCAGCAGCTTTGATAGCGGGAGCTACGAGCAGTACTTC,CASSFDSGSYEQYF
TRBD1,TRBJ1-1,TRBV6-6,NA,TGTGCCAGCAGGGGCCAGGGGGCTCTTCCGTACACTGAAGCTTTCTTT,CASRGQGALPYTEAFF
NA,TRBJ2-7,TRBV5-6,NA,TGTGCCAGCAGCTTGGGGCGGTACGAGCAGTACTTC,CASSLGRYEQYF
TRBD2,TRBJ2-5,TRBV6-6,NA,TGTGCCAGCAGTAGGGGACTAGGGGAGACCCAGTACTTC,CASSRGLGETQYF
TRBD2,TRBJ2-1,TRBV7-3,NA,TGTGCCAGCAGCTCAGCGGGGGGCTCCTACAATGAGCAGTTCTTC,CASSSAGGSYNEQFF
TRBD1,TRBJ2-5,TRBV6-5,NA,TGTGCCAGCACCTGGACAGGGGGGGGGACCCAGTACTTC,CASTWTGGGTQYF
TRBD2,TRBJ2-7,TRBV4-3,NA,TGCGCCAGCAGCCGCCGGGGAGGGCCAGACGAGCAGTACTTC,CASSRRGGPDEQYF
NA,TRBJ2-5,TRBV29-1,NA,TGCAGCGTTGAAACAGCGGGCCAAACTCGAGAGACCCAGTACTTC,CSVETAGQTRETQYF
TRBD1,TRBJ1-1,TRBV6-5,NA,TGTGCCAGCAAAGGACAGGGGGTGACTGAAGCTTTCTTT,CASKGQGVTEAFF